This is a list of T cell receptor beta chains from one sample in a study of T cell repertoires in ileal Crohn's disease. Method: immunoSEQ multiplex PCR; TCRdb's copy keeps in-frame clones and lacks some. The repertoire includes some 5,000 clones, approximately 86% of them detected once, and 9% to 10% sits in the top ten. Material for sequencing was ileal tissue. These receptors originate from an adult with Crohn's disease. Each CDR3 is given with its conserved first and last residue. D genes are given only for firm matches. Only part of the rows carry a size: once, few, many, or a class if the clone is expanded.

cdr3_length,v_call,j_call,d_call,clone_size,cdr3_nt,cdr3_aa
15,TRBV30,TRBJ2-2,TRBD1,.,TGTGCCTGGGGGGATGCGACAGGGGGCACCGGGGAGCTGTTTTTT,CAWGDATGGTGELFF
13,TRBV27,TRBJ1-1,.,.,TGTGCCAGCAGTCTCGGTAGGGGCACTGAAGCTTTCTTT,CASSLGRGTEAFF
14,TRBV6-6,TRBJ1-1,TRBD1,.,TGTGCCAGCAGGGGACAGGGGGAGAACACTGAAGCTTTCTTT,CASRGQGENTEAFF
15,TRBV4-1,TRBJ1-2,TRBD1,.,TGCGCCAGCAGCCAACGACAGGGGTCGAACTATGGCTACACCTTC,CASSQRQGSNYGYTF
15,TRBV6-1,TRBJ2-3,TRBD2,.,TGTGCCAGCAGTGAAGTCGGGGGGGGGACAGATACGCAGTATTTT,CASSEVGGGTDTQYF
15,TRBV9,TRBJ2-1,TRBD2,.,TGTGCCAGCAGCGTACGGGTAGCGGGGAGCAATGAGCAGTTCTTC,CASSVRVAGSNEQFF
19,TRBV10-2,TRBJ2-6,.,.,TGCGCCAGCAGTGAGCCACAAGACAGTCGGGGGTCTGGGGCCAACGTCCTGACTTTC,CASSEPQDSRGSGANVLTF
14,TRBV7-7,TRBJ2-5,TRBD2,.,TGTGCCAGCGCGGCGGGGGGCAATGTGAAGACCCAGTACTTC,CASAAGGNVKTQYF
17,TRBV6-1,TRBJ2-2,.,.,TGTGCCAGCAGTGGCTTTACAGTAAGCTCGAACACCGGGGAGCTGTTTTTT,CASSGFTVSSNTGELFF
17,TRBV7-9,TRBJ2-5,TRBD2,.,TGTGCCAGCAGCTTGACTGCTAGCGGGGGGAACCAAGAGACCCAGTACTTC,CASSLTASGGNQETQYF
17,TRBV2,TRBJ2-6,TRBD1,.,TGTGCCAGCAGTAAAGGGGACAGGGGCTCTGGGGCCAACGTCCTGACTTTC,CASSKGDRGSGANVLTF
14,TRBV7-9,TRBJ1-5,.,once,TGTGCCAGCAGCTTAGGACAGGGCAATCAGCCCCAGCATTTT,CASSLGQGNQPQHF
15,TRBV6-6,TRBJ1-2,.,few,TGTGCCAGCAGCACCCTGGGAGGGCCTAACTATGGCTACACCTTC,CASSTLGGPNYGYTF
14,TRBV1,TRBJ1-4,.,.,TGCACCAGCAGCGCGACAGGGGTGACGGAAAAACTGTTTTTT,CTSSATGVTEKLFF
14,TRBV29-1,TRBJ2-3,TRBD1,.,TGCAGCGCCCGGACAGGTACTAGCACAGATACGCAGTATTTT,CSARTGTSTDTQYF
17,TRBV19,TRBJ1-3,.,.,TGTGCCAGCAGTATGGGATACCCGGGGATCTCTGGAAACACCATATATTTT,CASSMGYPGISGNTIYF
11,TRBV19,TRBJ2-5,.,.,TGTGCCAGTGGCCTACAGGGAAGGGAGTACTTC,CASGLQGREYF
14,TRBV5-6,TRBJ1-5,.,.,TGTGCCAGCAGCTTGGGACAGTTCAATCAGCCCCAGCATTTT,CASSLGQFNQPQHF
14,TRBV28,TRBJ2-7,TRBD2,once,TGTGCCAGCAGAGCTAGCGGGGGCTCCTACGAGCAGTACTTC,CASRASGGSYEQYF
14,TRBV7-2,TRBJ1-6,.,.,TGTGCCAGCAGCTTACGGGACTCTAATTCACCCCTCCACTTT,CASSLRDSNSPLHF
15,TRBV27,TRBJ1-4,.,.,TGTGCCAGCAGGGAGGGAGGGACAATTAATGAAAAACTGTTTTTT,CASREGGTINEKLFF
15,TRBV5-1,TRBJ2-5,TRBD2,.,TGCGCCAGCAGCTTTAGCGGGGGGGCCGGAGAGACCCAGTACTTC,CASSFSGGAGETQYF
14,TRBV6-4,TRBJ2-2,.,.,TGTGCCAGCAGTCCGGAGACTAACACCGGGGAGCTGTTTTTT,CASSPETNTGELFF
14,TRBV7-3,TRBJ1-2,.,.,TGTGCCAGGACCGTCCGCGGGGCGAGCTATGGCTACACCTTC,CARTVRGASYGYTF
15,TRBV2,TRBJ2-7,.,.,TGTGCCAGCCGGATTAACAGGTTTTCTCTCTACGAGCAGTACTTC,CASRINRFSLYEQYF
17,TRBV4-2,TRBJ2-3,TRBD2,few,TGTGCCAGCAGCCAAGATGGGGCCGGGACTAGCGGAGATACGCAGTATTTT,CASSQDGAGTSGDTQYF
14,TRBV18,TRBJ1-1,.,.,TGTGCCAGCTCACCCCAGGACGGAGGGACTGAAGCTTTCTTT,CASSPQDGGTEAFF
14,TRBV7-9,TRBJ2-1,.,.,TGTGCCAGCAGCCCGCAACAGGGCTACAATGAGCAGTTCTTC,CASSPQQGYNEQFF
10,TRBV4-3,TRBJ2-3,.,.,TGCGCCGCAGGCACAGATACGCAGTATTTT,CAAGTDTQYF
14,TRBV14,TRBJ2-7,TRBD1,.,TGTGCCAGCAGCCAGAACACAGGGGACTACGAGCAGTACTTC,CASSQNTGDYEQYF
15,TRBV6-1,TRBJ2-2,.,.,TGTGCCAGCAGTGAAGGGACAGCTAACACCGGGGAGCTGTTTTTT,CASSEGTANTGELFF
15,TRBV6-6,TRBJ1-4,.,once,TGTGCCAGCAGTTACGAGGGAGGGACTAATGAAAAACTGTTTTTT,CASSYEGGTNEKLFF
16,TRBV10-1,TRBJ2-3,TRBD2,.,TGCGCCAGCAGTGAGGGCGCGGGACTAGGGGCGGATACGCAGTATTTT,CASSEGAGLGADTQYF
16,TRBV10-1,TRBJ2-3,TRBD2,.,TGCGCCAGCAGTTTGACTAGCGGGGGGGCAGGAGATACGCAGTATTTT,CASSLTSGGAGDTQYF
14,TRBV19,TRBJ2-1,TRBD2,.,TGTGCCAGTACCAAACTAGCGGGGGTATATGAGCAGTTCTTC,CASTKLAGVYEQFF
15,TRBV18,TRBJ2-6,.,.,TGTGCCAGCTCAGGCACAGCCTCTGGGGCCAACGTCCTGACTTTC,CASSGTASGANVLTF
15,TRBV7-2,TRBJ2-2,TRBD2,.,TGTGCCAGCAGCTTGGTGCGGGGGAGCACCGGGGAGCTGTTTTTT,CASSLVRGSTGELFF
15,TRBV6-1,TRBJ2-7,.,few,TGTGCCAGCAGTGCAGACACCGGGACACCGGGCGAGCAGTACTTC,CASSADTGTPGEQYF
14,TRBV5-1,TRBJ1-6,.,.,TGCGCCAGCAGCTTGGGCGGGGTTGACTCACCCCTCCACTTT,CASSLGGVDSPLHF
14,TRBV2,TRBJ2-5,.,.,TGTGCCAGCAGGTCAACAGGGTTGTGGGAGACCCAGTACTTC,CASRSTGLWETQYF
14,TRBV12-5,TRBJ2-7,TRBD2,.,TGTGCTAGTGGTAAGGAGCGGGGGGCCTACGAGCAGTACTTC,CASGKERGAYEQYF
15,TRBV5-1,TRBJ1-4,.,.,TGCGCCAGCAGTTCCACCGGTGGTGAGGTGGAAAAACTGTTTTTT,CASSSTGGEVEKLFF
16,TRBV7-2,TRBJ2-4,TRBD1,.,TGTGCCAGCAGCCGTCCCGGGACAGGGATCAAAAACATTCAGTACTTC,CASSRPGTGIKNIQYF
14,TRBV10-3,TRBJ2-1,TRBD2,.,TGTGCCACCACCGGACTAGCGGGGGGGAATGAGCAGTTCTTC,CATTGLAGGNEQFF
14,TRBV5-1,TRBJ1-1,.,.,TGCGCCAGCAGCTTGGGGCAGGCCGCCTCTGAAGCTTTCTTT,CASSLGQAASEAFF
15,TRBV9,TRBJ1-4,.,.,TGTGCCAGCAGCGTAGGTCCCAGTACTAATGAAAAACTGTTTTTT,CASSVGPSTNEKLFF